This T cell receptor (beta chain) stems from a study of T cell repertoires in cytomegalovirus infection. Findings of the study overall: Dominating the ex vivo response were HLA-C-restricted CMV-specific TCR beta clonotypes. Cumulated frequencies of public TCR beta families served to identify carriers of CMV plus the relevant HLA.

TCRdb reprocessed the reads via MiXCR and lists one record per CDR3 protein. Among some 480,000 distinct CDR3 sequences listed, about 33% were seen once. This CDR3 has 17 residues. Looked up from germline, CDR1 is DFQATT and CDR2 is SNEGSKA (reference sequence). Trimming removed 3 bases at V and 0 bases at J, with 18 bases between. The sample holds a few counts of this clonotype. Its antigen is not identified. The sequence came from a human donor in good health (CMV status not recorded). Some clones in this sample may be carry-over from other donors' samples. The material sequenced was cultured PBMCs, taken from culture after CMV antigen stimulation. The chain combines TRBV20-1 with TRBJ2-1; D gene uncertain. CDR3 in amino acids: CSASGYKAGSSYNEQFF. In nucleotides, the CDR3 is TGCAGTGCTAGTGGGTACAAGGCCGGTAGCTCCTACAATGAGCAGTTCTTC.